The following is a T cell receptor beta chain sequence with its context. The data belong to a study of glioma-infiltrating T cells after dendritic cell vaccination. The wider study: Between the early 2000s and the early 2010s, patients got autologous tumor lysate-pulsed dendritic cell vaccines.

Noted time point: after dendritic cell vaccination, including at tumor progression/relapse. Repertoires were generated with immunoSEQ multiplex PCR, while TCRdb's copy carries only in-frame clones and drops some. The sample contains 100,000 to 120,000 clones, almost 90% of which appear only once. Germline assignment: CDR1 GTSNPN and CDR2 SVGIG (reference sequence). The V segment lost 2 bases and the J segment 11 bases; nucleotides outside the gene matches: 14. This CDR3 contains 14 residues. Sequenced here: blood, sampled after dendritic cell vaccination. The clonotype comes from a human donor with glioblastoma. This chain uses TRBV30 with TRBJ2-5; 7 bases map to TRBD1. The CDR3 sequence: CAWSSGQPPGAQYF. The DNA of the CDR3 is TGTGCCTGGAGTTCGGGACAGCCCCCCGGGGCTCAGTACTTC.